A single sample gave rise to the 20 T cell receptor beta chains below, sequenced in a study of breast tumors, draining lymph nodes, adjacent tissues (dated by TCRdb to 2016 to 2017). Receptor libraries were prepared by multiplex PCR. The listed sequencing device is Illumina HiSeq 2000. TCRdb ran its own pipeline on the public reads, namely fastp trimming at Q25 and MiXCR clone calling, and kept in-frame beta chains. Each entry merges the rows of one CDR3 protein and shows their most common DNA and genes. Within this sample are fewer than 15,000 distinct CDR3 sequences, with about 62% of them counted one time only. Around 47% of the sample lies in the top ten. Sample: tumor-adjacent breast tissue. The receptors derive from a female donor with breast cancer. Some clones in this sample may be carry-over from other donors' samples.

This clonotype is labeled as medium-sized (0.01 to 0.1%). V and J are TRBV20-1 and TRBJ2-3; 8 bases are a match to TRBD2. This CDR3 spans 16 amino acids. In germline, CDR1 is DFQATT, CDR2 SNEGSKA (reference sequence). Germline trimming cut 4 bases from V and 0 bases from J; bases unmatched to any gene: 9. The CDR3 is CSATTIAGSSTDTQYF. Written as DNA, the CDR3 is TGCAGTGCTACTACGATAGCGGGGTCTAGCACAGATACGCAGTATTTT.

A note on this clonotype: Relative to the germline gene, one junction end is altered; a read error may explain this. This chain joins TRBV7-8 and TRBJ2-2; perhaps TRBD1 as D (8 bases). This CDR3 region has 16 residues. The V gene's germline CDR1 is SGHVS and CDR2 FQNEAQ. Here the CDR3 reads CASSLYRGGDAGELFF. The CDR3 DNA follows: TGTGCCAGCAGCCTTTACAGGGGGGGGGACGCCGGGGAGCTATTTTTT. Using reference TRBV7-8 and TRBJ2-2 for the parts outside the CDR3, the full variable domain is GAGVSQSPRYKVAKRGQDVALRCDPISGHVSLFWYQQALGQGPEFLTYFQNEAQLDKSGLPSDRFFAERPEGSVSTLKIQRTQQEDSAVYLCASSLYRGGDAGELFFGEGSRLTVL.

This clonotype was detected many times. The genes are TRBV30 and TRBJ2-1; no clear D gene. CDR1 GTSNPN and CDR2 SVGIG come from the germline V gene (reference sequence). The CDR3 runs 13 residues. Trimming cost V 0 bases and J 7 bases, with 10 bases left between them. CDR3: CAWSVVVGNEQFF. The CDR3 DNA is TGTGCCTGGAGTGTTGTGGTGGGGAATGAGCAGTTCTTC.

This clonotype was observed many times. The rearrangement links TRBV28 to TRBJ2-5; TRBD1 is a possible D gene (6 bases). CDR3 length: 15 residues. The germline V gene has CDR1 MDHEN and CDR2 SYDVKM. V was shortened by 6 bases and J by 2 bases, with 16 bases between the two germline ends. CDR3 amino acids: CASSLRDTGQETQYF. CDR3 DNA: TGTGCCAGCAGCCTCCGGGACACGGGGCAAGAGACCCAGTACTTC.

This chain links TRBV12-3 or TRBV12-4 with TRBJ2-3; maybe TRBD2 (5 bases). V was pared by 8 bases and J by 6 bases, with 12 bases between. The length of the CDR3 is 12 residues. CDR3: CASGDPGDTQYF. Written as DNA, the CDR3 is TGTGCCAGCGGGGATCCGGGGGATACGCAGTATTTT.

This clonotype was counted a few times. Here the CDR3 DNA reads TGTGCCAGCAGCTTCAGACAGCACAATGAAAAACTGTTTTTT. Protein sequence: CASSFRQHNEKLFF. This chain connects TRBV5-6 to TRBJ1-4; weak D call: TRBD1 (5 bases). V was shortened by 2 bases and J by 5 bases, with 10 bases between the two germline ends. This CDR3 is 14 amino acids long. Germline lookup yields CDR1 SGHDT and CDR2 YYEEEE. Together with reference TRBV5-6 and TRBJ1-4, the CDR3 gives the full variable domain: DAGVTQSPTHLIKTRGQQVTLRCSPKSGHDTVSWYQQALGQGPQFIFQYYEEEERQRGNFPDRFSGHQFPNYSSELNVNALLLGDSALYLCASSFRQHNEKLFFGSGTQLSVL.

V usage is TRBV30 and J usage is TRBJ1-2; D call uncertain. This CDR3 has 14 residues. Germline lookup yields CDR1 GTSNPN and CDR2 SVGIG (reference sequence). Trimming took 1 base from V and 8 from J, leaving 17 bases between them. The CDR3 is CAWSGVRELYGYTF. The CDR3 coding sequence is TGTGCCTGGAGTGGCGTTAGGGAACTCTACGGCTACACCTTC.

This chain's CDR3 is CASSLELYNEQFF. CDR3 sequence (DNA): TGTGCCAGCAGCTTAGAATTATACAATGAGCAGTTCTTC. This rearrangement joins TRBV7-8 to TRBJ2-1; D call uncertain. The germline V gene has CDR1 SGHVS and CDR2 FQNEAQ. The CDR3 is made up of 13 amino acids. The germline V and J ends were trimmed by 1 base and 4 bases, with 5 bases remaining between them.

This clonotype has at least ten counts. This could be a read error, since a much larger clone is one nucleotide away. The CDR3 nucleotides are TGCAGTGCTAAGTACAGTAACTATGGCTCCACCTTC. This encodes CSAKYSNYGSTF. The V call is TRBV20-1, the J call TRBJ1-2; D call uncertain. This CDR3 is built from 12 residues. The germline V gene encodes CDR1 DFQATT and CDR2 SNEGSKA (reference sequence).

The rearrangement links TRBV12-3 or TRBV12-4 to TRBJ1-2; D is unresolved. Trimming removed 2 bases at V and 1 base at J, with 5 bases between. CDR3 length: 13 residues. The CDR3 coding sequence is TGTGCCAGCAGTTTACCACTTAACTATGGCTACACCTTC. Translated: CASSLPLNYGYTF.

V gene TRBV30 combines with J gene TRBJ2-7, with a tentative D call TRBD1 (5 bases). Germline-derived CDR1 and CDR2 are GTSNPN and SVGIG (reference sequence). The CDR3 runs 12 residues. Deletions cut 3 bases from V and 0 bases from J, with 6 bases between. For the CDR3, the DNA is TGTGCCTGGAGGACAGTCTCCTACGAGCAGTACTTC. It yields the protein CAWRTVSYEQYF.

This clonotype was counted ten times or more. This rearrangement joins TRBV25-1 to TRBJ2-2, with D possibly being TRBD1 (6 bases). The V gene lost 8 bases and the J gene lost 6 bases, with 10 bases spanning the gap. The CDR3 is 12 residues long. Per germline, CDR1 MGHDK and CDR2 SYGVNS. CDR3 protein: CASGGRAGELFF. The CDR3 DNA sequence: TGTGCCAGCGGGGGCCGGGCCGGGGAGCTGTTTTTT.

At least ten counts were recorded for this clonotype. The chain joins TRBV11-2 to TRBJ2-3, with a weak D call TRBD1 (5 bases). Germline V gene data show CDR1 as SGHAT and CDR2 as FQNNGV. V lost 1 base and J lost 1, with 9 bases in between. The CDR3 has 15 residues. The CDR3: CASSLGLGGTDTQYF. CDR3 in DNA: TGTGCCAGCAGCTTAGGTCTAGGGGGCACAGATACGCAGTATTTT.

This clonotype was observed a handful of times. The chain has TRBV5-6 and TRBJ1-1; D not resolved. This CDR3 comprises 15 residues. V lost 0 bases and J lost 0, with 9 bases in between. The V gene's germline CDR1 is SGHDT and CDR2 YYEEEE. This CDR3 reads CASSLGPSMNTEAFF. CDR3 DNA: TGTGCCAGCAGCTTGGGGCCATCCATGAACACTGAAGCTTTCTTT.

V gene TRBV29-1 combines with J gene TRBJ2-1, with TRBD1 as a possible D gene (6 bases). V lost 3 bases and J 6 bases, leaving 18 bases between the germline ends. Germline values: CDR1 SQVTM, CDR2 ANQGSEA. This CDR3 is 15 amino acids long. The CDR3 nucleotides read TGCAGCGTTGATCCGGACAGTAGTAGTGCCAATGAGCAGTTCTTC. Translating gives CSVDPDSSSANEQFF.

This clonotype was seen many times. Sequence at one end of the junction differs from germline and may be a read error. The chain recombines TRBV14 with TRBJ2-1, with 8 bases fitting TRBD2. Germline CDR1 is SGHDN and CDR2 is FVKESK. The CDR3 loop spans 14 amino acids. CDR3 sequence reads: CASSQGTSINEQSF. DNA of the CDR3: TGTGCCAGCAGCCAAGGGACTAGCATTAATGAGCAGTCCTTC.

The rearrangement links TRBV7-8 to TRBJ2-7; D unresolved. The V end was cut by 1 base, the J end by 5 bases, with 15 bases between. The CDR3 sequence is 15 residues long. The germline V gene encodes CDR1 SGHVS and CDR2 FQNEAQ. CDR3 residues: CASSLGTYVTNEQYF. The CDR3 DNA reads TGTGCCAGCAGCTTAGGGACCTACGTAACCAACGAGCAGTACTTC.

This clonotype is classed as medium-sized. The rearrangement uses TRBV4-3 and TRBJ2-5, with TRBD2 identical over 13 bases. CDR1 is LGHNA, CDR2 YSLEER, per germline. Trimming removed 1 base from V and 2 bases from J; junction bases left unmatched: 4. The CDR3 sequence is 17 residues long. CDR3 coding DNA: TGCGCCAGCAGCCAAGGACTAGCGGGAGGTCGGCAAGAGACCCAGTACTTC. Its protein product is CASSQGLAGGRQETQYF.

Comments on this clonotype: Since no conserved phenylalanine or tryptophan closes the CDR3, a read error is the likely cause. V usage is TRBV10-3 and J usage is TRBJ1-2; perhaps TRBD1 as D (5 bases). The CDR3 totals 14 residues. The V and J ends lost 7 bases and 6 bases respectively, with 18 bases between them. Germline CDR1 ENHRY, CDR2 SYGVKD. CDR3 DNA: TGTGCCATCACCCCACGGGGGGAGTCGGATGGCTACACCCTC. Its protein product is CAITPRGESDGYTL.

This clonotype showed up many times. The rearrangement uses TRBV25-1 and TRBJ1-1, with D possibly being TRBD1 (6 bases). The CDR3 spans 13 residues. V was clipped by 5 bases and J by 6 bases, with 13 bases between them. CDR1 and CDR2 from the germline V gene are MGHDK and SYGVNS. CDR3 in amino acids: CASSRGGRAEAFF. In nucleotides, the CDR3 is TGTGCCAGCAGTCGAGGGGGGAGGGCTGAAGCTTTCTTT.